This entry lists 32 T cell receptor beta chains sequenced from one sample in a study of T-cell reconstitution after alpha-beta-depleted transplantation in children. As it was prepared, the TCRbeta library received unique molecular identifiers. TCRdb itself ran the PCR reads through MiXCR, one entry per CDR3 protein. The table records around 480,000 distinct CDR3 sequences, about 30% of them present only once. The sample was PBMCs from the stem cell graft donor, taken from the stem cell graft. These receptors originate from a human donor who donated a stem cell graft to a child with aplastic anemia.

This clonotype was observed a handful of times. The chain is built from TRBV18 and TRBJ2-1; maybe TRBD2 (5 bases). Germline V gene lookup returns CDR1 KGHSH and CDR2 LQKENI. V gave up 4 bases and J gave up 3 bases, with 10 bases separating them. CDR3 length: 14 residues. CDR3 DNA: TGTGCCAGCTCACAAGCGGCATACTACAATGAGCAGTTCTTC. Translation: CASSQAAYYNEQFF.

The rearrangement joins TRBV6-6 to TRBJ2-5; TRBD1 matches at 7 bases. From germline, CDR1 is MNHNY and CDR2 SVGAGI (reference sequence). V trimming: 5 bases; J trimming: 10 bases; junction bases outside the gene matches: 4. The CDR3 runs 11 residues. The CDR3 bases are TGTGCCAGCAGTAACCGGGACAGCCAGTACTTC. It is translated as CASSNRDSQYF.

V is TRBV5-6 and J is TRBJ1-4, with D unclear. V lost 0 bases and J 2 bases, leaving 8 bases between the germline ends. Per the germline V gene, CDR1 is SGHDT and CDR2 is YYEEEE. The CDR3 runs 15 residues. CDR3 sequence (DNA): TGTGCCAGCAGCTTGGGGCCCCTGACTAATGAAAAACTGTTTTTT. Translated: CASSLGPLTNEKLFF.

CDR3 sequence reads: CAISGGTGTSGANVLTF. DNA of the CDR3: TGTGCCATCAGTGGAGGGACAGGGACTTCTGGGGCCAACGTCCTGACTTTC. The chain couples TRBV10-3 to TRBJ2-6, with 9 bases that match TRBD1. The CDR3 extends over 17 amino acids. After removal of 4 bases from V and 1 base from J, the junction contained 5 bases not matched to a gene. Germline-derived CDR1 and CDR2 are ENHRY and SYGVKD.

This clonotype was observed a few times. The chain uses TRBV6-5 and TRBJ2-1; 10 bases are a match to TRBD2. CDR1 and CDR2 from the germline V gene are MNHEY and SVGAGI. CDR3 length equals 15 residues. The ends lost 2 bases at V and 3 bases at J; junction bases unmatched: 1. The CDR3 is CASSYGLADYNEQFF. The CDR3, as DNA: TGTGCCAGCAGTTACGGACTAGCGGACTACAATGAGCAGTTCTTC.

This clonotype appeared a few times. The chain carries TRBV9 and TRBJ2-4; the D gene is possibly TRBD1 (6 bases). Germline values: CDR1 SGDLS, CDR2 YYNGEE. V lost 4 bases, J lost 0 bases, and 11 bases lay in between. The CDR3 contains 15 residues. The CDR3 here is CASSSGTLAKNIQYF. Here the CDR3 DNA reads TGTGCCAGCAGCTCTGGGACACTAGCCAAAAACATTCAGTACTTC.

A few counts support this clonotype. CDR3 sequence reads: CSARGLGSGTEAFF. The CDR3 DNA follows: TGCAGTGCTAGAGGCCTGGGATCGGGAACTGAAGCTTTCTTT. The V gene is TRBV20-1, the J gene TRBJ1-1; D not certain. Germline-derived CDR1 and CDR2 are DFQATT and SNEGSKA (reference sequence). V lost 1 base, J lost 5 bases, and 14 bases lay in between. The CDR3 runs to 14 residues.

This clonotype occurred a few times. The V and J genes are TRBV5-1 and TRBJ2-2; 9 nucleotides align to TRBD2. Trimming removed 2 bases from V and 0 bases from J; junction bases left unmatched: 2. The CDR3 is 16 amino acids. Germline loops: CDR1 SGHRS, CDR2 YFSETQ. DNA for the CDR3: TGCGCCAGCAGCTTATCTAGCGGGACGAACACCGGGGAGCTGTTTTTT. Its protein product is CASSLSSGTNTGELFF. Supplemented by reference TRBV5-1 and TRBJ2-2, the full variable domain reads KAGVTQTPRYLIKTRGQQVTLSCSPISGHRSVSWYQQTPGQGLQFLFEYFSETQRNKGNFPGRFSGRQFSNSRSEMNVSTLELGDSALYLCASSLSSGTNTGELFFGEGSRLTVL.

This clonotype was seen more than once but under ten times. This chain's CDR3 is CSVEDPDGTGVTGELFF. CDR3 DNA sequence: TGCAGCGTTGAAGATCCTGACGGGACAGGGGTCACCGGGGAGCTGTTTTTT. The V and J genes are TRBV29-1 and TRBJ2-2; TRBD1 agrees at 10 bases. This CDR3 contains 17 residues. The junction had 8 bases not matched to a gene; V was cut back by 0 bases and J by 4 bases. CDR1 and CDR2 (germline): SQVTM, ANQGSEA.

This chain uses TRBV20-1 with TRBJ1-5, with unresolved D. This CDR3 is 15 amino acids long. V was shortened by 4 bases and J by 3 bases, with 16 bases between the two germline ends. Germline assignment: CDR1 DFQATT and CDR2 SNEGSKA (reference sequence). CDR3 in amino acids: CSATRPERTNQPQHF. The CDR3 DNA sequence: TGCAGTGCTACTCGCCCCGAGAGGACCAATCAGCCCCAGCATTTT.

This clonotype was counted a few times. V usage is TRBV9 and J usage is TRBJ2-1; perhaps TRBD2 as D (6 bases). Germline lookup yields CDR1 SGDLS and CDR2 YYNGEE. The CDR3 totals 15 residues. V was pared by 0 bases and J by 5 bases, with 12 bases between. CDR3 sequence (DNA): TGTGCCAGCAGCGTAGTAGGGACTCCAGACAATGAGCAGTTCTTC. Encoded protein: CASSVVGTPDNEQFF. The variable domain in full, with the rest retrieved from reference TRBV9 and TRBJ2-1, is DSGVTQTPKHLITATGQRVTLRCSPRSGDLSVYWYQQSLDQGLQFLIQYYNGEERAKGNILERFSAQQFPDLHSELNLSSLELGDSALYFCASSVVGTPDNEQFFGPGTRLTVL.

The rearrangement joins TRBV7-2 to TRBJ2-5, with 7 bases fitting TRBD2. The CDR3 has 16 amino acids. The J segment lost 2 bases and the V segment lost 3 bases, leaving 9 bases of the junction unmatched. Per the germline V gene, CDR1 is SGHTA and CDR2 is FQGNSA. CDR3 in amino acids: CASSFLGMREQETQYF. CDR3 nucleotides: TGTGCCAGCAGCTTTCTTGGCATGCGGGAGCAAGAGACCCAGTACTTC.

The chain is built from TRBV7-3 and TRBJ2-1; TRBD2 matches at 8 bases. Germline CDR1 is SGHTA and CDR2 is FQGTGA. J lost 2 bases, V lost 7 bases, and 16 bases had no gene match. This CDR3 region has 18 residues. CDR3 sequence (DNA): TGTGCCAGCACCCCGGCCGGGGGGGCGAGGTTCCCCTACAATGAGCAGTTCTTC. It encodes CASTPAGGARFPYNEQFF.

This chain links TRBV13 with TRBJ2-1, with 9 nucleotides matching TRBD2. Trimming at V came to 2 bases and at J to 7 bases, leaving 9 bases not matched to a gene. The germline CDR1 and CDR2 sequences are PRHDT and FYEKMQ (reference sequence). CDR3 length: 16 amino acids. The CDR3 sequence is CASSLSPSGRLNEQFF. For the CDR3, the DNA is TGTGCCAGCAGCTTATCCCCCAGCGGGAGGCTGAATGAGCAGTTCTTC.

This clonotype came up a few times. This chain uses TRBV14 with TRBJ2-7, with 7 nucleotides matching TRBD2. The germline gives CDR1 SGHDN, CDR2 FVKESK. V gave up 2 bases and J gave up 2 bases; unmatched junction bases: 3. This CDR3 has 14 residues. The CDR3 here is CASSQREAPYEQYV. In DNA form, the CDR3 reads TGTGCCAGCAGCCAACGGGAGGCACCCTACGAGCAGTACGTC.

The V and J genes are TRBV2 and TRBJ2-1; 7 bases are shared with TRBD2. Per the germline V gene, CDR1 is SNHLY and CDR2 is FYNNEI. The CDR3 is 17 amino acids. Trimming cost V 6 bases and J 0 bases; bases outside gene matches: 11. CDR3 sequence reads: CASRLRLAPSSYNEQFF. CDR3 coding DNA: TGTGCCAGCAGACTTAGACTAGCTCCGAGCTCCTACAATGAGCAGTTCTTC.

This clonotype was found a few times. This chain connects TRBV7-8 to TRBJ1-1; D is uncertain. Germline assignment: CDR1 SGHVS and CDR2 FQNEAQ. CDR3 size: 15 residues. V was trimmed by 4 bases and J by 10 bases, leaving 22 bases between them. Here the CDR3 reads CASSSFTSSLLGAFF. The CDR3 DNA follows: TGTGCCAGCAGCTCCTTCACGTCGTCGCTCCTCGGAGCTTTCTTT.

The chain's CDR3 is CASSSWGAGEKETQYF. Written as DNA, the CDR3 is TGTGCCAGCAGCAGCTGGGGGGCAGGGGAGAAGGAGACCCAGTACTTC. This rearrangement joins TRBV6-1 to TRBJ2-5; possibly TRBD1 or TRBD2 for D (6 bases each). The CDR3 has 16 residues. Trimming left V 6 bases short and J 5 bases short, with 22 bases between. Looked up from germline, CDR1 is MNHNS and CDR2 is SASEGT.

The chain combines TRBV6-2 or TRBV6-3 with TRBJ2-1; D tentatively reads TRBD1 or TRBD2 (5 bases each). Germline V gives CDR1 MNHEY, CDR2 SVGEGT. The V and J ends lost 2 bases and 9 bases respectively, with 11 bases between them. The CDR3 covers 13 residues. The CDR3 DNA follows: TGTGCCAGCAGTTACGGTAGAGGGGTTGAGCAGTTCTTC. Its protein is CASSYGRGVEQFF.

V and J are TRBV11-2 and TRBJ1-2; no definite D call. The germline V gene has CDR1 SGHAT and CDR2 FQNNGV. The CDR3 covers 15 residues. V lost 0 bases and J lost 2, with 10 bases in between. CDR3 nucleotides: TGTGCCAGCAGCTTAGATGACGACCCCAACTATGGCTACACCTTC. Residues: CASSLDDDPNYGYTF.

The chain links TRBV18 to TRBJ2-3; D perhaps matches TRBD2 (6 bases). Trimming removed 4 bases from V and 3 bases from J, with 17 bases in between. The CDR3 totals 16 residues. Germline values: CDR1 KGHSH, CDR2 LQKENI. The CDR3: CASSLPLGSGTDTQYF. CDR3 nucleotide sequence: TGTGCCAGCTCACTGCCCCTCGGGAGCGGTACAGATACGCAGTATTTT. Supplemented by reference TRBV18 and TRBJ2-3, the full variable domain reads NAGVMQNPRHLVRRRGQEARLRCSPMKGHSHVYWYRQLPEEGLKFMVYLQKENIIDESGMPKERFSAEFPKEGPSILRIQQVVRGDSAAYFCASSLPLGSGTDTQYFGPGTRLTVL.

In this sample, this clonotype turned up many times. This chain links TRBV28 with TRBJ2-5; TRBD2 matches at 7 bases. Unmatched junction bases numbered 7, after V lost 3 bases and J lost 6 bases. This CDR3 is built from 14 residues. Germline V gene sequence: CDR1 MDHEN, CDR2 SYDVKM. CDR3: CASSLGLLGKTQYF. Here the CDR3 DNA reads TGTGCCAGCAGTTTGGGACTACTCGGGAAGACCCAGTACTTC. The full variable domain, in which reference TRBV28 and TRBJ2-5 provide the parts outside the CDR3, is DVKVTQSSRYLVKRTGEKVFLECVQDMDHENMFWYRQDPGLGLRLIYFSYDVKMKEKGDIPEGYSVSREKKERFSLILESASTNQTSMYLCASSLGLLGKTQYFGPGTRLLVL.

The DNA of the CDR3 is TGTGCCTGGAGTGTACCGGGGGCCCGATGGAAACTGTTTTTT. Translated: CAWSVPGARWKLFF. The genes are TRBV30 and TRBJ1-4; the D gene is possibly TRBD1 (6 bases). The V and J ends lost 0 bases and 11 bases respectively, with 16 bases between them. From germline, CDR1 is GTSNPN and CDR2 SVGIG (reference sequence). The length of the CDR3 is 14 residues.

The V and J genes are TRBV12-3 or TRBV12-4 and TRBJ2-1; 7 nucleotides align to TRBD1. V dropped 3 bases and J dropped 5; count of bases not matched to a gene: 7. This CDR3 region has 15 residues. The CDR3, as DNA: TGTGCCAGCAGTTTCGAACCACAGGGGCACAATGAGCAGTTCTTC. Translating it yields CASSFEPQGHNEQFF.

The chain links TRBV3-1 to TRBJ2-7; 10 positions agree with TRBD1. This CDR3 has 13 amino acids. J lost 6 bases, V lost 4 bases, and 3 bases had no gene match. Germline V gene lookup returns CDR1 LGHDT and CDR2 YNNKEL (reference sequence). CDR3 in amino acids: CASSPGQGGEQYV. The CDR3 DNA follows: TGTGCCAGCAGCCCCGGACAGGGGGGCGAGCAGTACGTC.

This rearrangement joins TRBV6-6 to TRBJ1-4; no firm D call. V lost 7 bases and J lost 8, with 14 bases in between. Germline V gives CDR1 MNHNY, CDR2 SVGAGI (reference sequence). This CDR3 is 13 amino acids long. The CDR3 nucleotides are TGTGCCAGCACGGGAGGAACGAACGAAAAACTGTTTTTT. Translation gives CASTGGTNEKLFF.

This clonotype has ten or more counts. The chain recombines TRBV11-2 with TRBJ2-1, with 8 positions matching TRBD2. The J segment lost 0 bases and the V segment lost 5 bases, leaving 3 bases of the junction unmatched. Per the germline V gene, CDR1 is SGHAT and CDR2 is FQNNGV. This CDR3 spans 15 amino acids. The CDR3 bases are TGTGCCAGCAGCCGGAGCGGGAGCTCCTACAATGAGCAGTTCTTC. It is translated as CASSRSGSSYNEQFF.

This clonotype was detected a few times. The chain employs TRBV5-5 and TRBJ1-1, with 8 bases fitting TRBD1. The J segment lost 1 base and the V segment lost 3 bases, leaving 5 bases of the junction unmatched. This CDR3 has 15 amino acids. Looked up from germline, CDR1 is SGHKS and CDR2 is YYEKEE (reference sequence). The CDR3 protein is CASSSAGTGNTEAFF. The DNA for the CDR3 is TGTGCCAGCAGCTCCGCCGGGACAGGGAACACTGAAGCTTTCTTT. The variable domain in full, with the rest retrieved from reference TRBV5-5 and TRBJ1-1, is DAGVTQSPTHLIKTRGQQVTLRCSPISGHKSVSWYQQVLGQGPQFIFQYYEKEERGRGNFPDRFSARQFPNYSSELNVNALLLGDSALYLCASSSAGTGNTEAFFGQGTRLTVV.

The V and J genes are TRBV10-3 and TRBJ2-7; D remains ambiguous. V lost 6 bases and J 3 bases, leaving 9 bases between the germline ends. CDR3 length: 12 residues. From germline, CDR1 is ENHRY and CDR2 SYGVKD. The CDR3 loop is CAIRGNRYEQYF. DNA for the CDR3: TGTGCCATCAGGGGGAATCGCTACGAGCAGTACTTC.

This clonotype was seen more than once but under ten times. This sequence joins TRBV12-3 or TRBV12-4 and TRBJ1-2, with 10 bases lining up with TRBD1. There are 15 residues in the CDR3. J gave up 4 bases and V 5 bases, and 7 bases lay outside the gene matches. In nucleotides, the CDR3 is TGTGCCAGCAGTCCTGCCGGGACAGGGGCCTATGGCTACACCTTC. Amino acid sequence: CASSPAGTGAYGYTF.

The chain couples TRBV4-3 to TRBJ2-7, with D unclear. CDR1 is LGHNA and CDR2 is YSLEER in the germline V gene. The CDR3 loop spans 15 amino acids. V lost 3 bases and J lost 0, with 12 bases in between. CDR3 in amino acids: CASSQALGASYEQYF. The CDR3 nucleotides read TGCGCCAGCAGCCAGGCCCTCGGCGCCTCCTACGAGCAGTACTTC.

As regards this clonotype: The junction shows a germline mismatch at one end, possibly a read error. The J gene is TRBJ2-1, the V gene TRBV20-1; 8 bases align to TRBD2. Looked up from germline, CDR1 is DFQATT and CDR2 is SNEGSKA (reference sequence). The CDR3 consists of 17 residues. CDR3 amino acids: CCALGTLAGSLYNEQFF. Written as DNA, the CDR3 is TGCTGTGCCTTAGGCACCCTAGCGGGTTCCCTATACAATGAGCAGTTCTTC.